This T cell receptor beta chain was documented in a study of shared clonotypes between healthy human individuals. Germline CDR1 is SQVTM and CDR2 is ANQGSEA. The CDR3 runs 13 residues. The germline V and J ends were trimmed by 5 bases and 4 bases, with 15 bases remaining between them. Roughly 89 million PBMCs served as the genomic DNA source for unsorted samples. Each unsorted PBMC replicate got 300 ng genomic DNA, roughly 30,000 genomes. Method: immunoSEQ multiplex PCR; TCRdb's copy keeps in-frame clones and lacks some. This table holds about 480,000 clones, about 75% found once. Findings of the study overall: Investigators expected sequencing depth to affect clonotype sharing among donors. Only blood underwent sampling, and tissue repertoires likely differ.

About this clone: Its antigen is not identified.

The chain carries TRBV29-1 and TRBJ2-7; weak D call: TRBD2 (6 bases). Sequenced sample: PBMCs. The TCR sequence derives from a woman in her thirties or forties in good health. Some clones in this sample may be carry-over from other donors' samples. CDR3 amino acids: CSVRWDSLYEQYF. The CDR3 nucleotides are TGCAGCGTTCGGTGGGACTCACTGTACGAGCAGTACTTC.